One and the same sample provided the 7 T cell receptor beta chains below, sequenced in a study of regulatory T cells in long-lasting Graves disease. Time point meaning: newly diagnosed GD, antithyroid drugs for less than 3 months. From RNA extracted from PBMCs, the TCR library was made. Building of the TCR beta libraries involved iRepertoire HTBI primers and Arm-PCR of CDR3 regions. TCRdb itself ran the multiplex PCR reads through MiXCR, one entry per CDR3 protein. Here the sample spans approximately 490,000 distinct CDR3 sequences, roughly 16% being singletons. Separately, the same data were catalogued under a study of T cells in Graves' hyperthyroidism and ophthalmopathy.

Sequences were derived from peripheral blood mononuclear cells (PBMCs), sampled at new diagnosis, from a patient treated with antithyroid drugs. The receptors stem from a man in his forties with Graves disease.

This clonotype was observed at least ten times. The chain joins TRBV30 to TRBJ1-1, with D unresolved. Trimming took 4 bases from V and 5 from J, leaving 14 bases between them. CDR1 is GTSNPN, CDR2 SVGIG, per germline (reference sequence). The CDR3 consists of 13 residues. DNA for the CDR3: TGTGCCTGGACCTACGGCATGTTTACTGAAGCTTTCTTT. This translates into CAWTYGMFTEAFF. Complete variable domain (other parts from reference TRBV30 and TRBJ1-1): SQTIHQWPATLVQPVGSPLSLECTVEGTSNPNLYWYRQAAGRGLQLLFYSVGIGQISSEVPQNLSASRPQDRQFILSSKKLLLSDSGFYLCAWTYGMFTEAFFGQGTRLTVV.

This clonotype came up many times. The chain employs TRBV5-1 and TRBJ2-7, with 10 bases lining up with TRBD2. Germline trimming cut 4 bases from V and 2 bases from J; bases unmatched to any gene: 6. This CDR3 region has 15 residues. Germline loops: CDR1 SGHRS, CDR2 YFSETQ. CDR3 coding DNA: TGCGCCAGCAGCGAAGCGGGAGGGCCCACCTACGAGCAGTACTTC. Residues: CASSEAGGPTYEQYF.

This clonotype was seen ten or more times. The chain couples TRBV11-2 to TRBJ2-5; TRBD2 matches at 8 bases. The CDR3 contains 17 residues. Germline CDR1 is SGHAT and CDR2 is FQNNGV. Trimming cost V 1 base and J 0 bases; bases outside gene matches: 7. The CDR3 region has the DNA TGTGCCAGCAGCTTAGCGAGGGTAGCGGGGTACCAAGAGACCCAGTACTTC. Residues: CASSLARVAGYQETQYF.

This clonotype came up a few times. The chain couples TRBV12-5 to TRBJ1-5, with 8 bases identical to TRBD1. Germline V gene sequence: CDR1 LGHNT, CDR2 FRNRAP. CDR3 length equals 18 residues. V shed 1 base, J shed 5 bases, and the junction held 13 bases outside the gene matches. The CDR3, as DNA: TGTGCTAGTGGTTTGGGACGTACGAGACAGGGGAACGATCAGCCCCAGCATTTT. Amino acid sequence: CASGLGRTRQGNDQPQHF.

The sample holds many counts of this clonotype. This chain uses TRBV7-2 with TRBJ2-7; TRBD2 matches at 14 bases. The CDR3 runs to 20 residues. Germline CDR1 reads SGHTA; CDR2 reads FQGNSA. V lost 5 bases and J lost 2; bases outside the gene matches: 17. CDR3 coding DNA: TGTGCCAGCAGCACCATAGGGGTCCAGACTAGCGGGAGGGTCCCCTACGAGCAGTACTTC. This sequence encodes CASSTIGVQTSGRVPYEQYF.

This clonotype was detected many times. This chain connects TRBV15 to TRBJ2-3, with 7 positions matching TRBD2. With V trimmed by 4 bases and J by 3 bases, 10 bases remained unmatched. CDR3 length: 16 residues. Germline values: CDR1 LNHNV, CDR2 YYDKDF (reference sequence). CDR3 protein: CATSTAPAGVTDTQYF. The CDR3 DNA sequence: TGTGCCACCAGCACCGCCCCGGCGGGAGTGACAGATACGCAGTATTTT.

This clonotype was recorded at least ten times. The chain couples TRBV12-3 or TRBV12-4 to TRBJ2-3; D gene unclear. This CDR3 region has 15 residues. V lost 8 bases, J lost 1 base, and 16 bases lay in between. The CDR3 DNA reads TGTGCCAGCTCCATTTTGAAGGGCCGCACAGATACGCAGTATTTT. This codes for CASSILKGRTDTQYF.